This record concerns one TCR beta chain sequence. This sample was included in a study of blood T cell repertoires in COVID-19. V lost 6 bases and J lost 3, with 17 bases in between. The CDR3 extends over 15 amino acids. CDR1 and CDR2 (germline): WSHSY, SAAADI. Method: immunoSEQ multiplex PCR; TCRdb's copy keeps in-frame clones and lacks some. The sample contains 200,000 or so clones, 70% to 85% of which appear only once. The specimen sequenced was peripheral blood. J is TRBJ1-1 and V is TRBV10-2; TRBD1 might be the D (5 bases). The sequence came from a woman under 40 with acute or convalescent COVID-19. For the CDR3, the DNA is TGCGCCAGCAGGAGTTTGGGGGGGGTGGACACTGAAGCTTTCTTT. The encoded protein is CASRSLGGVDTEAFF.